Shown below are 18 T cell receptor beta chains from a single sample sequenced in a study of identical twins. TCRdb recomputed calls from the 5' RACE reads with MiXCR, one row per CDR3 protein. This table has some 630,000 distinct CDR3 sequences, under 8.5% appearing once. These data also featured in a second study, about yellow fever vaccine responses in identical twins.

Sequencing was performed on PBMCs. The receptor source for this set is a woman aged 18-29 years in good health.

The chain joins TRBV20-1 to TRBJ1-2, with a weak D call TRBD1 (5 bases). V shed 3 bases and J shed 5 bases, with 13 bases lying between them. Germline values: CDR1 DFQATT, CDR2 SNEGSKA (reference sequence). The CDR3 has 13 residues. The CDR3 here is CSASGLGGYGYTF. CDR3 nucleotide sequence: TGCAGTGCTAGCGGCCTGGGGGGTTATGGCTACACCTTC.

This chain links TRBV29-1 with TRBJ2-7; 12 bases are a match to TRBD2. Germline assignment: CDR1 SQVTM and CDR2 ANQGSEA. The CDR3 is 17 residues long. V was clipped by 5 bases and J by 4 bases; unmatched bases: 15. The CDR3 loop is CSVNQPSSGRALYEQYF. The CDR3 DNA sequence: TGCAGCGTTAACCAACCTTCTAGCGGGAGGGCCCTATACGAGCAGTACTTC.

The chain couples TRBV20-1 to TRBJ2-5, with D unresolved. The CDR3 contains 14 residues. Germline V gene sequence: CDR1 DFQATT, CDR2 SNEGSKA (reference sequence). V shed 6 bases and J shed 4 bases, with 18 bases lying between them. CDR3 region: CSALSPQVSETQYF. The DNA for the CDR3 is TGCAGTGCCCTGTCCCCACAAGTCTCAGAGACCCAGTACTTC.

Points on this clonotype: An end of the junction does not agree with germline; a read error may underlie this. The chain couples TRBV4-2 to TRBJ2-1; a possible D gene is TRBD1 (8 bases). The CDR3 is made up of 13 amino acids. CDR1 LGHNA and CDR2 YNFKEQ come from the germline V gene. The CDR3, as DNA: TGTGCCAGCAGCCAAGGATCAGGGGGCGCGGGGGTCTTC. It encodes CASSQGSGGAGVF.

The genes are TRBV3-1 and TRBJ1-2; no clear D. The CDR3 sequence is 15 residues long. Germline CDR1 LGHDT, CDR2 YNNKEL (reference sequence). V was clipped by 5 bases and J by 5 bases, with 18 bases between them. The CDR3: CASSGDMDGDYGYTF. In DNA form, the CDR3 reads TGTGCCAGCAGCGGAGATATGGACGGTGATTATGGCTACACCTTC. The full variable domain, rest sourced from reference TRBV3-1 and TRBJ1-2, is DTAVSQTPKYLVTQMGNDKSIKCEQNLGHDTMYWYKQDSKKFLKIMFSYNNKELIINETVPNRFSPKSPDKAHLNLHINSLELGDSAVYFCASSGDMDGDYGYTFGSGTRLTVV.

This clonotype was counted a few times. The genes are TRBV6-1 and TRBJ2-1, with TRBD2 matching 7 bases. Trimming removed 11 bases from V and 7 bases from J; junction bases left unmatched: 11. CDR1 is MNHNS, CDR2 SASEGT, per germline. There are 13 residues in the CDR3. CDR3: CASWGGWRNEQFF. The CDR3 DNA reads as TGTGCCTCGTGGGGGGGGTGGAGGAATGAGCAGTTCTTC.

The V gene is TRBV2, the J gene TRBJ1-1; 10 nucleotides align to TRBD1. The CDR3 length is 16 residues. Germline assignment: CDR1 SNHLY and CDR2 FYNNEI. Trimming at V came to 6 bases and at J to 1 base, leaving 8 bases not matched to a gene. CDR3 nucleotide sequence: TGTGCCAGCAGACCAAGGGGGACAGGGGAGAACACTGAAGCTTTCTTT. It is translated as CASRPRGTGENTEAFF.

This sequence joins TRBV15 and TRBJ2-7; possible D gene TRBD1, 6 bases. CDR1 is LNHNV, CDR2 YYDKDF, per germline (reference sequence). Between the trimmed V and J ends, which lost 3 bases and 3 bases, there was a span of 15 bases. The length of the CDR3 is 15 residues. This chain's CDR3 is CATSSGDTHIYEQYF. CDR3 nucleotides: TGTGCCACCAGCAGTGGGGACACCCATATCTACGAGCAGTACTTC.

This clonotype was picked up many times. The chain carries TRBV12-3 or TRBV12-4 and TRBJ2-3; 9 bases map to TRBD1. V trimming: 3 bases; J trimming: 5 bases; junction bases outside the gene matches: 6. The length of the CDR3 is 15 residues. The CDR3 DNA follows: TGTGCCAGCAGTTTGGACAGGGGATTTGAAGATACGCAGTATTTT. Translating it yields CASSLDRGFEDTQYF.

There are many counts of this clonotype. The rearrangement joins TRBV6-5 to TRBJ2-1, with TRBD1 identical over 7 bases. CDR1 is MNHEY and CDR2 is SVGAGI in the germline V gene. There are 14 residues in the CDR3. J was trimmed by 2 bases and V by 2 bases; bases with no gene match: 0. The CDR3 protein is CASSYQGAYNEQFF. The CDR3 DNA reads as TGTGCCAGCAGTTACCAGGGGGCCTACAATGAGCAGTTCTTC.

This clonotype showed up many times. The chain joins TRBV7-9 to TRBJ1-1, with no clear D. V lost 2 bases and J 3 bases, leaving 16 bases between the germline ends. Germline V gene data show CDR1 as SEHNR and CDR2 as FQNEAQ (reference sequence). CDR3 size: 16 residues. The CDR3 reads CASSLRNTQAYTEAFF. For the CDR3, the DNA is TGTGCCAGCAGCTTACGAAATACCCAGGCCTACACTGAAGCTTTCTTT.

This clonotype was observed many times. This chain connects TRBV20-1 to TRBJ2-1, with 12 bases matching TRBD1. Trimming cost V 3 bases and J 8 bases; bases outside gene matches: 5. The CDR3 spans 14 residues. CDR1 is DFQATT, CDR2 SNEGSKA, per germline (reference sequence). CDR3 bases: TGCAGTGCTAGGTTGGGGACAGGGGGCCATGAGCAGTTCTTC. This gives the protein CSARLGTGGHEQFF.

The chain carries TRBV6-1 and TRBJ2-6; D is undetermined. CDR1 is MNHNS and CDR2 is SASEGT in the germline V gene. The germline V and J ends were trimmed by 6 bases and 0 bases, with 9 bases remaining between them. This CDR3 has 15 amino acids. The chain's CDR3 is CASSPWSSGANVLTF. Written as DNA, the CDR3 is TGTGCCAGCAGCCCCTGGAGCTCTGGGGCCAACGTCCTGACTTTC.

The chain combines TRBV2 with TRBJ1-1; possibly TRBD1 for D (5 bases). Trimming removed 2 bases from V and 1 base from J, with 8 bases in between. CDR3 size: 14 residues. Germline assignment: CDR1 SNHLY and CDR2 FYNNEI. CDR3 DNA: TGTGCCAGCAGTGAACCCGGACAGAACACTGAAGCTTTCTTT. Translating it yields CASSEPGQNTEAFF.

The chain uses TRBV7-8 and TRBJ2-7; weak D call: TRBD1 (7 bases). Deletions cut 5 bases from V and 11 bases from J, with 19 bases between. Germline CDR1 reads SGHVS; CDR2 reads FQNEAQ. This CDR3 spans 13 amino acids. The CDR3 region is CASSPGGGREKYV. The CDR3 nucleotides read TGTGCCAGCAGCCCAGGAGGGGGCCGAGAAAAGTACGTC.

This clonotype turned up a few times. The chain's CDR3 is CATSDKGLAGFTNIWVNEQFF. CDR3 nucleotides: TGTGCCACCAGTGACAAAGGACTAGCGGGATTCACCAACATATGGGTGAATGAGCAGTTCTTC. J is TRBJ2-1 and V is TRBV24-1; 12 nucleotides line up with TRBD2. This CDR3 has 21 residues. V lost 4 bases, J lost 7 bases, and 22 bases stayed unmatched. Germline V gene lookup returns CDR1 KGHDR and CDR2 SFDVKD.

This clonotype appeared many times. CDR3 nucleotides: TGTGCCAGCAGCGTAGGAGGTCTTGGGGAGCAGTTCTTC. It specifies CASSVGGLGEQFF. This sequence joins TRBV9 and TRBJ2-1; unclear D gene. CDR1 SGDLS and CDR2 YYNGEE come from the germline V gene. V was shortened by 0 bases and J by 10 bases, with 11 bases between the two germline ends. CDR3 length: 13 amino acids.

This clonotype was seen a few times. In DNA, the CDR3 is TGTGCCAGCAGCCAAGAAGAAGAGACCCAGTACTTC. It codes for CASSQEEETQYF. The chain uses TRBV14 and TRBJ2-5; D uncertain. CDR1 and CDR2 (germline): SGHDN, FVKESK. V dropped 0 bases and J dropped 3 bases, with 2 bases sitting between them. The CDR3 runs 12 residues.